This T cell receptor (beta chain) was sequenced in a study of tumor and adjacent non-tumor tissue in lung cancer. Turning to this clonotype: Its target is not known. At one boundary the junction diverges from the germline segment, which might be a read error.

Findings of the study overall: Tumor TCR diversity, when higher, was linked to shorter survival. Compared with tumor, normal lung showed significantly lower TCR diversity.

A modified ARM-PCR protocol with three rounds of nested PCR amplified TCRbeta. Each CDR3 protein is one row after TCRdb ran MiXCR on the multiplex PCR reads. There are some 99,000 distinct CDR3 sequences in the sample; 60% to 65% occur only once, and 15% to 20% lies in the top ten. This CDR3 contains 11 residues. This sample's RNA came from whole unsorted tissue. Distant lung tissue was collected more than 3 cm away from the tumor edge. The receptor comes from a man between 60 and 75 years old with non-small cell lung cancer. V and J are TRBV12-3 or TRBV12-4 and TRBJ2-7; D ambiguous. Sequencing was performed on distant non-tumor lung tissue. The CDR3 region has the DNA TGTGCCAGCGGTTTAAGCTGGGAGCAGTACTTC. The encoded protein is CASGLSWEQYF.